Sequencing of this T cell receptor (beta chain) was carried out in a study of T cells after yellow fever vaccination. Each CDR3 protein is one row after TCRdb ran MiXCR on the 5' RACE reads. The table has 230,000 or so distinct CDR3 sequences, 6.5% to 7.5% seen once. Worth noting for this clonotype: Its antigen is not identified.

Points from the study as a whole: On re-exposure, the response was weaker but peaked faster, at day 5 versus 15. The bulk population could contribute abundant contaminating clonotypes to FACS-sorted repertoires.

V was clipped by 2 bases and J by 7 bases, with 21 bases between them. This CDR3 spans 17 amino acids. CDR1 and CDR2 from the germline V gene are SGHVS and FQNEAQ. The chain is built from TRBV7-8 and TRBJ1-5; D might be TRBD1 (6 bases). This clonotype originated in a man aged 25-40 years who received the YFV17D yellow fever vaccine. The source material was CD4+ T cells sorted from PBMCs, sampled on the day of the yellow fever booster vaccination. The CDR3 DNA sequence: TGTGCCAGCAGCTTAAAAGACCCGGGGGCGCGGGGACAGCCCCAGCATTTT. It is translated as CASSLKDPGARGQPQHF. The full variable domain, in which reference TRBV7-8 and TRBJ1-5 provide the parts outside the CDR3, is GAGVSQSPRYKVAKRGQDVALRCDPISGHVSLFWYQQALGQGPEFLTYFQNEAQLDKSGLPSDRFFAERPEGSVSTLKIQRTQQEDSAVYLCASSLKDPGARGQPQHFGDGTRLSIL.